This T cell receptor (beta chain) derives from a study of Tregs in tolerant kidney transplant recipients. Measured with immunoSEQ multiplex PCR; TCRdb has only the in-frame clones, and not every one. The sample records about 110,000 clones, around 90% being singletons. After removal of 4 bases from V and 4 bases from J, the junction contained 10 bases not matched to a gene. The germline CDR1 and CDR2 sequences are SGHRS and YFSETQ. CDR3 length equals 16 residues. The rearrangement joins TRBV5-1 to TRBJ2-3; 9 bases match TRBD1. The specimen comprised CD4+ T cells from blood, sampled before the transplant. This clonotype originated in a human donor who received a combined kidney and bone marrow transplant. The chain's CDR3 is CASSPWTGEMSDTQYF. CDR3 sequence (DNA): TGCGCCAGCAGCCCATGGACAGGGGAGATGTCAGATACGCAGTATTTT.